These T cell receptor beta chains were read from a single sample in a study of cytomegalovirus exposure and HLA in healthy donors. Generated by immunoSEQ multiplex PCR, the TCRdb table keeps only in-frame clones and is missing some. Among about 150,000 clones listed, around three quarters were seen once. Sequenced material: PBMCs. The receptor source for this set is a male donor in good health and CMV-seronegative. CDR3s include the opening cysteine and the closing phenylalanine or tryptophan. A D gene is named only where the DNA matches it firmly. The listing skips clone size in some rows; elsewhere it reads once, few, many or a size class.

clone_size	d_call	v_call	j_call	cdr3_nt	cdr3_aa
few	.	TRBV6-1	TRBJ2-1	TGTGCCAGCAGTGAAGAAACTAGTTTCGGGGACAATGAGCAGTTCTTC	CASSEETSFGDNEQFF
.	TRBD1	TRBV15	TRBJ2-1	TGTGCCACCAGCCCCTTCAACCGGGACAGGCTAGGCGATGAGCAGTTCTTC	CATSPFNRDRLGDEQFF
.	.	TRBV19	TRBJ2-3	TGTGCCAGTAAGACACGGTCGGGGGATACGCAGTATTTT	CASKTRSGDTQYF
.	.	TRBV6-4	TRBJ2-3	TGTGCCAGCAGTGACTCGCGCAGCACAGATACGCAGTATTTT	CASSDSRSTDTQYF
few	.	TRBV7-2	TRBJ1-1	TGTGCCAGCAGATCGTTTAGCATTGAAGCTTTCTTT	CASRSFSIEAFF
.	TRBD2	TRBV7-8	TRBJ2-7	TGTGCCTCACGGACTAGCGACTACGCAGGGGAGCAGTACTTC	CASRTSDYAGEQYF
few	.	TRBV9	TRBJ2-3	TGTGCCAGCAGCGTCCCTAACGGGGGCACAGATACGCAGTATTTT	CASSVPNGGTDTQYF
few	.	TRBV28	TRBJ1-5	TGTGCCAGCAGTTTCCAGGGATTGGGTCATCAGCCCCAGCATTTT	CASSFQGLGHQPQHF
.	.	TRBV19	TRBJ2-5	TGTGCCAGTAGTATGGAGCTTTTTAGGGAGACCCAGTACTTC	CASSMELFRETQYF
.	.	TRBV29-1	TRBJ2-1	TGCAGCGGTAGAGACCCGGGCTACAATGAGCAGTTCTTC	CSGRDPGYNEQFF
.	.	TRBV9	TRBJ1-6	TGTGCCAGCAGCTCCACAGGGACCTATAATTCACCCCTCCACTTT	CASSSTGTYNSPLHF
.	.	TRBV18	TRBJ1-1	TGTGCCAGCTCACCAATCGGAGGGCTGAACACTGAAGCTTTCTTT	CASSPIGGLNTEAFF
.	TRBD1	TRBV29-1	TRBJ1-4	TGCAGCGTTGAAGACTCCGGGACAGGGGTGGAAAAACTGTTTTTT	CSVEDSGTGVEKLFF
.	.	TRBV5-6	TRBJ1-5	TGTGCCAGCAGCCGGGATCCCAATCAGCCCCAGCATTTT	CASSRDPNQPQHF
.	.	TRBV25-1	TRBJ2-1	TGTGCCAGCGAACCTCTGGACTTTTTGACGGATGAGCAGTTCTTC	CASEPLDFLTDEQFF
.	.	TRBV4-3	TRBJ1-2	TGCGCCAGCAGCCAAGACAGGGGTACCTATGGCTACACCTTC	CASSQDRGTYGYTF
once	TRBD1	TRBV30	TRBJ1-2	TGTGCCTGGAGTGAACAGGGGGCCGACACGATCGATTATGGCTACACCTTC	CAWSEQGADTIDYGYTF
.	TRBD1	TRBV7-2	TRBJ1-1	TGTGCCAGCAGCTTGGACAGGGACTACACTGAAGCTTTCTTT	CASSLDRDYTEAFF
.	.	TRBV14	TRBJ1-2	TGTGCCAGCAGCTTGACAGGCAACTATGGCTACACCTTC	CASSLTGNYGYTF
few	.	TRBV28	TRBJ1-6	TGTGCCAGCAGTCCCGACCGGGATTCACCCCTCCACTTT	CASSPDRDSPLHF
.	TRBD2	TRBV5-8	TRBJ2-1	TGTGCCAGCAGTCGCGTCTCGCGCGGGAGCTCCCATGAGCAGTTCTTC	CASSRVSRGSSHEQFF
.	.	TRBV11-2	TRBJ1-5	TGTGCCAGCAGCCAGCCAGGGGATCAGCCCCAGCATTTT	CASSQPGDQPQHF
.	.	TRBV7-5	TRBJ2-1	TGTGCCAGAAGCCCTTGTGGCTGGTCCTACAATGAGCAGTTCTTC	CARSPCGWSYNEQFF
.	.	TRBV14	TRBJ2-5	TGTGCCAGCAGCCAAGTGAATAGCGAGACCCAGTACTTC	CASSQVNSETQYF
.	TRBD1	TRBV7-9	TRBJ1-2	TGTTCCAGCAGCTTGGGGACAGAGTACTATGGCTACACCTTC	CSSSLGTEYYGYTF
.	.	TRBV2	TRBJ2-3	TGTGCCAGCAGTGGCCAGGGGCGCACAGATACGCAGTATTTT	CASSGQGRTDTQYF
.	.	TRBV5-1	TRBJ1-1	TGCGCCAGCAGCCTCAGGGTCGGGGGCACTGAAGCTTTCTTT	CASSLRVGGTEAFF
.	.	TRBV18	TRBJ2-5	TGTGCCAGCTCACCCGGGACTGCCCGGGAAGAGACCCAGTACTTC	CASSPGTAREETQYF
.	.	TRBV28	TRBJ1-5	TGTGCCAGCAGTTCTCCCACAGGGCGCAATCAGCCCCAGCATTTT	CASSSPTGRNQPQHF
.	.	TRBV11-2	TRBJ2-2	TGTGCCAGCAGCTCGGACTTTCCCGGGAACACCGGGGAGCTGTTTTTT	CASSSDFPGNTGELFF
few	.	TRBV7-2	TRBJ2-3	TGTGCCAGCAGCTTAATGTCGCGTGCTGGGGCTCCCGTGGGGGATACGCAGTATTTT	CASSLMSRAGAPVGDTQYF
.	TRBD1	TRBV18	TRBJ2-7	TGTGCCAGCTCACCAACAGGGGGCGCCGACGAGCAGTACTTC	CASSPTGGADEQYF
.	.	TRBV30	TRBJ1-3	TGTGCCTGCCTTCCCCCTGGAAACACCATATATTTT	CACLPPGNTIYF
.	.	TRBV7-9	TRBJ2-7	TGTGCCAGCAGCCCCCGCATTAGGACTGAGACCTACGAGCAGTACTTC	CASSPRIRTETYEQYF
.	.	TRBV18	TRBJ1-2	TGTGCCAGCTCACCCTCCCAGGCAGGGAACTATGGCTACACCTTC	CASSPSQAGNYGYTF
.	.	TRBV2	TRBJ1-2	TGTGCCAGCACGGGACGGGAGAACTATGGCTACACCTTC	CASTGRENYGYTF
.	TRBD2	TRBV7-9	TRBJ2-1	TGTGCCAGCAGCCCGGGCGGAGCGGGGGGGCCTAGGAATGAGCAGTTCTTC	CASSPGGAGGPRNEQFF
.	.	TRBV6-6	TRBJ1-1	TGTGCCAGCAGTTACTCTTCGGACATTGCGAACACTGAAGCTTTCTTT	CASSYSSDIANTEAFF
.	.	TRBV18	TRBJ2-3	TGTGCCAGCTCATCGACTACGGGGGGCGAGCGCACAGATACGCAGTATTTT	CASSSTTGGERTDTQYF
.	.	TRBV5-6	TRBJ2-3	TGTGCCAGCAGCTTAGGGGGGGCCGGAGATACGCAGTATTTT	CASSLGGAGDTQYF
.	TRBD1	TRBV7-9	TRBJ1-1	TGTGCCAGCAGCTCGGGACAGGGGGCCGCTGAAGCTTTCTTT	CASSSGQGAAEAFF
.	.	TRBV7-2	TRBJ2-5	TGTGCCAGCAGCTTAGTCGGGACACGGACTGGGACCCAGTACTTC	CASSLVGTRTGTQYF
.	.	TRBV5-1	TRBJ2-7	TGCGCCAGCAGCTTGGGGACAGCGGTTCTCTACGAGCAGTACTTC	CASSLGTAVLYEQYF
.	TRBD2	TRBV2	TRBJ2-3	TGTGCCAGCAGACCGCCTCCGGGGGGGCCAGATACGCAGTATTTT	CASRPPPGGPDTQYF
.	TRBD2	TRBV11-3	TRBJ2-7	TGTGCCAGCAGCTTATCGGCGGGGGGGTACTACGAGCAGTACTTC	CASSLSAGGYYEQYF
.	.	TRBV6-6	TRBJ2-1	TGTGCCAGCAGTCCGGGAGATGAGCAGTTCTTC	CASSPGDEQFF
once	.	TRBV5-5	TRBJ2-5	TGTGCCAGCAGCTTGCTGGAGACCCAGTACTTC	CASSLLETQYF
.	.	TRBV30	TRBJ1-3	TGTGCCTGGAGTGTAGGACAGAACTCTGGAAACACCATATATTTT	CAWSVGQNSGNTIYF
.	TRBD2	TRBV5-1	TRBJ2-3	TGCGCCAGCAGCTTGGGTAATAGCGGGAGTGGTGATACGCAGTATTTT	CASSLGNSGSGDTQYF
.	.	TRBV10-3	TRBJ2-3	TGTGCCTCCCGGTCGACTGGGACTAGCACAGATACGCAGTATTTT	CASRSTGTSTDTQYF
.	.	TRBV30	TRBJ1-5	TGTGCCTGGAGTGTCGGTGCAAATCAGCCCCAGCATTTT	CAWSVGANQPQHF
.	.	TRBV5-4	TRBJ2-5	TGTGCCAGCAGCTTGATTAGACAAGAGACCCAGTACTTC	CASSLIRQETQYF